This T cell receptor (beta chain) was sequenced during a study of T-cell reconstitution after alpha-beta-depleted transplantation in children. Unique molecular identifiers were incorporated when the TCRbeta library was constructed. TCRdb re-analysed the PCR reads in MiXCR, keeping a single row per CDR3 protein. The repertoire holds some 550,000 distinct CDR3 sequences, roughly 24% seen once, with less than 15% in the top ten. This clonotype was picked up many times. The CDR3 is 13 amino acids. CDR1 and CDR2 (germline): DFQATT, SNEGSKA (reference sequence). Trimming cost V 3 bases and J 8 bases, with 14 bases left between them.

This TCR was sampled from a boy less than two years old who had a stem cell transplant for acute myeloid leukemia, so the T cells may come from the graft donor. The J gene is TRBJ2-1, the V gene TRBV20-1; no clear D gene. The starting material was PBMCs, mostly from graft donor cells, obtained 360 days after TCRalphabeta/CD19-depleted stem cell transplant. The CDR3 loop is CSASESRIDEQFF. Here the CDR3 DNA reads TGCAGTGCTAGCGAATCGAGAATCGATGAGCAGTTCTTC.